These 28 T cell receptor beta chains were all obtained from the same sample, sequenced in a study of technical replicates of blood from four donors. Method: immunoSEQ multiplex PCR; TCRdb's copy keeps in-frame clones and lacks some. Here the sample spans 50,000 to 80,000 clones, approximately 86% being singletons. Sample: PBMCs. These receptors were taken from a human donor in good health. Some clones in this sample may be carry-over from other donors' samples.

There are a few counts of this clone. The DNA for the CDR3 is TGTGCCAGCAGCCCTGCTAACTATGGCTACACCTTC. This encodes CASSPANYGYTF. The chain recombines TRBV7-9 with TRBJ1-2; D is ambiguous. V was shortened by 5 bases and J by 0 bases, with 4 bases between the two germline ends. Per the germline V gene, CDR1 is SEHNR and CDR2 is FQNEAQ (reference sequence). This CDR3 has 12 residues. Combining the CDR3 with reference TRBV7-9 and TRBJ1-2 gives the whole variable domain DTGVSQNPRHKITKRGQNVTFRCDPISEHNRLYWYRQTLGQGPEFLTYFQNEAQLEKSRLLSDRFSAERPKGSFSTLEIQRTEQGDSAMYLCASSPANYGYTFGSGTRLTVV.

V and J are TRBV11-3 and TRBJ1-6; a possible D gene is TRBD1 (5 bases). The CDR3 loop spans 16 amino acids. The germline V gene has CDR1 SGHNT and CDR2 YENEEA. The CDR3 DNA reads as TGTGCTTCCGCCAATCCAGACAGCTCCTATAATTCACCCCTCCACTTT. Its translation is CASANPDSSYNSPLHF.

The chain is built from TRBV6-1 and TRBJ2-1; 12 bases align to TRBD2. V lost 3 bases to trimming and J lost 6 bases; unmatched junction nucleotides: 3. The V gene's germline CDR1 is MNHNS and CDR2 SASEGT. There are 15 residues in the CDR3. The DNA for the CDR3 is TGTGCCAGCAGTGATCTAGCGGGGGGGCTCAATGAGCAGTTCTTC. Its translation is CASSDLAGGLNEQFF.

The chain couples TRBV30 to TRBJ1-2; D gene uncertain. With 0 bases removed from V and 4 bases from J, the gap between germline ends came to 9 bases. The CDR3 extends over 13 amino acids. Germline loops: CDR1 GTSNPN, CDR2 SVGIG (reference sequence). CDR3 sequence (DNA): TGTGCCTGGAGTGTACAAAGGAGCTATGGCTACACCTTC. The encoded protein is CAWSVQRSYGYTF.

In its sample, this clone was seen a few times. The rearrangement links TRBV9 to TRBJ1-1, with TRBD1 as a possible D gene (5 bases). CDR3 length: 14 residues. Trimming pared 3 bases from V and 5 bases from J, leaving 14 bases between. Looked up from germline, CDR1 is SGDLS and CDR2 is YYNGEE. The CDR3 loop reads CASSASAGGTEAFF. As DNA, the CDR3 is TGTGCCAGCAGCGCCTCCGCCGGGGGGACTGAAGCTTTCTTT.

The chain employs TRBV27 and TRBJ1-1; no clear D gene. The V end lost 4 bases, the J end lost 3 bases, and 9 bases lay between the germline ends. This CDR3 contains 13 residues. Germline V lookup: CDR1 MNHEY, CDR2 SMNVEV (reference sequence). The CDR3 region is CASSWQTDTEAFF. The CDR3 DNA reads as TGTGCCAGCAGTTGGCAGACTGACACTGAAGCTTTCTTT.

This sequence joins TRBV5-1 and TRBJ2-1, with 9 positions matching TRBD2. The CDR3 is made up of 15 amino acids. Germline V lookup: CDR1 SGHRS, CDR2 YFSETQ. V was pared by 0 bases and J by 7 bases, with 5 bases of the junction left unmatched. The CDR3 coding sequence is TGCGCCAGCAGCTTGGGCGCGGGGGGGCCGAATGAGCAGTTCTTC. Protein: CASSLGAGGPNEQFF.

This sequence joins TRBV10-3 and TRBJ1-2, with 7 bases identical to TRBD1. The germline CDR1 and CDR2 sequences are ENHRY and SYGVKD. Unmatched junction bases numbered 12, after V lost 7 bases and J lost 1 base. The CDR3 loop spans 16 amino acids. CDR3 protein: CAINYRDSSNNYGYTF. DNA of the CDR3: TGTGCCATCAACTACCGGGACAGCTCGAATAACTATGGCTACACCTTC.

This sequence joins TRBV10-3 and TRBJ1-6; a weak D match, TRBD1 (5 bases). The CDR3 has 12 amino acids. Germline CDR1 and CDR2: ENHRY and SYGVKD. With 8 bases removed from V and 6 bases from J, the gap between germline ends came to 8 bases. The CDR3 region has the DNA TGTGCCATCGCGGGGGGTAATTCACCCCTCCACTTT. It specifies CAIAGGNSPLHF.

The CDR3 here is CASGLVPGLRNSPLHF. Here the CDR3 DNA reads TGTGCTAGTGGTTTGGTTCCGGGACTGAGGAATTCACCCCTCCACTTT. The chain couples TRBV12-5 to TRBJ1-6, with a possible D match to TRBD1 (5 bases). The CDR3 sequence is 16 residues long. Germline V CDR1 and CDR2: LGHNT, FRNRAP. V was shortened by 0 bases and J by 7 bases, with 13 bases between the two germline ends.

The chain recombines TRBV7-3 with TRBJ2-2; no reliable D call. Germline CDR1 reads SGHTA; CDR2 reads FQGTGA. This CDR3 is built from 13 residues. V lost 3 bases and J 6 bases, leaving 8 bases between the germline ends. The DNA of the CDR3 is TGTGCCAGCAGCTTGCTCCAGGCCGGGGAGCTGTTTTTT. It codes for CASSLLQAGELFF.

The V gene is TRBV2, the J gene TRBJ2-3, with 9 positions matching TRBD2. This CDR3 contains 15 residues. V lost 10 bases and J lost 4; bases outside the gene matches: 12. From germline, CDR1 is SNHLY and CDR2 FYNNEI. CDR3 residues: CATLRGTSPSDTQYF. DNA of the CDR3: TGTGCCACCTTAAGGGGGACTAGCCCCTCAGATACGCAGTATTTT.

The rearrangement uses TRBV5-4 and TRBJ1-4; 10 positions agree with TRBD1. J was trimmed by 3 bases and V by 4 bases; bases with no gene match: 9. The CDR3 consists of 17 residues. In germline, CDR1 is SGHNT, CDR2 YYREEE (reference sequence). CDR3 bases: TGTGCCAGCAGCACATATGGGACAGGGGAGCCTAATGAAAAACTGTTTTTT. Amino acids: CASSTYGTGEPNEKLFF.

The chain carries TRBV18 and TRBJ2-7; 7 bases match TRBD2. The CDR3 has 15 amino acids. The V gene's germline CDR1 is KGHSH and CDR2 LQKENI. The ends lost 2 bases at V and 1 base at J; junction bases unmatched: 5. The CDR3 DNA reads as TGTGCCAGCTCACCAAGACTGGGAGGGTCCTACGAGCAGTACTTC. Its protein product is CASSPRLGGSYEQYF.

The chain employs TRBV28 and TRBJ2-7; 10 bases line up with TRBD1. The CDR3 totals 13 residues. V trimming: 3 bases; J trimming: 7 bases; junction bases outside the gene matches: 3. Germline V lookup: CDR1 MDHEN, CDR2 SYDVKM. CDR3 residues: CASSLTGGGEQYF. The CDR3 coding sequence is TGTGCCAGCAGTTTGACAGGGGGCGGGGAGCAGTACTTC. The variable domain in full, with the rest retrieved from reference TRBV28 and TRBJ2-7, is DVKVTQSSRYLVKRTGEKVFLECVQDMDHENMFWYRQDPGLGLRLIYFSYDVKMKEKGDIPEGYSVSREKKERFSLILESASTNQTSMYLCASSLTGGGEQYFGPGTRLTVT.

The chain combines TRBV30 with TRBJ1-6, with TRBD1 identical over 8 bases. Germline CDR1 GTSNPN, CDR2 SVGIG (reference sequence). V was pared by 2 bases and J by 10 bases, with 7 bases of the junction left unmatched. CDR3 length: 14 amino acids. The CDR3 nucleotides read TGTGCCTGGAGTCCGGCAGGGGGCGGCTCACCCCTCCACTTT. It specifies CAWSPAGGGSPLHF.

The rearrangement joins TRBV6-4 to TRBJ1-4; no reliable D call. The germline CDR1 and CDR2 sequences are MRHNA and SNTAGT. V gave up 0 bases and J gave up 0 bases, with 11 bases separating them. The CDR3 totals 17 residues. The CDR3 region is CASSDSYEAATNEKLFF. The CDR3 DNA sequence: TGTGCCAGCAGTGACTCGTATGAGGCGGCAACTAATGAAAAACTGTTTTTT.

The gene calls are TRBV28 and TRBJ2-3; tentatively, D is TRBD2 (6 bases). The CDR3 consists of 12 residues. Germline loops: CDR1 MDHEN, CDR2 SYDVKM. Trimming removed 1 base at V and 8 bases at J, with 7 bases between. The CDR3 spells CASSLSRGTQYF. The CDR3 DNA follows: TGTGCCAGCAGTTTATCGCGGGGTACGCAGTATTTT.

The table lists this clone with a few counts. The chain combines TRBV7-9 with TRBJ1-1, with 7 bases identical to TRBD1. CDR1 and CDR2 from the germline V gene are SEHNR and FQNEAQ (reference sequence). The CDR3 runs to 14 residues. J gave up 1 base and V 3 bases, and 2 bases lay outside the gene matches. CDR3 in amino acids: CASSFNRGNTEAFF. In nucleotides, the CDR3 is TGTGCCAGCAGCTTCAACAGGGGGAACACTGAAGCTTTCTTT.

This rearrangement joins TRBV29-1 to TRBJ1-1; D is uncertain. Germline CDR1 and CDR2: SQVTM and ANQGSEA. The CDR3 totals 15 residues. The ends were cut back, 0 bases at V and 4 bases at J, with 15 bases in the middle. The CDR3 loop reads CSVEDAGPWGTEAFF. The CDR3 DNA sequence: TGCAGCGTTGAAGATGCGGGCCCATGGGGCACTGAAGCTTTCTTT.

The chain recombines TRBV7-2 with TRBJ1-2; D is unresolved. The germline V and J ends were trimmed by 4 bases and 14 bases, with 14 bases remaining between them. The CDR3 sequence is 11 residues long. Germline CDR1 reads SGHTA; CDR2 reads FQGNSA. CDR3 sequence reads: CASSSGITETF. The CDR3 region has the DNA TGTGCCAGCAGCTCCGGGATTACAGAGACCTTC.

The V call is TRBV5-8, the J call TRBJ2-5; TRBD2 matches 7 bases. Trimming at V came to 3 bases and at J to 4 bases, leaving 6 bases not matched to a gene. This CDR3 contains 14 residues. Germline CDR1 is SGHTS and CDR2 is YDEGEE. The CDR3 coding sequence is TGTGCCAGCAGCTGGGGGGGAGTGAGAGAGACCCAGTACTTC. This gives the protein CASSWGGVRETQYF.

This clone was observed a few times. The rearrangement joins TRBV19 to TRBJ1-1, with 7 bases fitting TRBD1. Germline CDR1 LNHDA, CDR2 SQIVND (reference sequence). V dropped 8 bases and J dropped 0; count of bases not matched to a gene: 12. The CDR3 is made up of 16 amino acids. CDR3 nucleotides: TGTGCCAGTGGAGAAATACAGGGGACGATGAACACTGAAGCTTTCTTT. The encoded protein is CASGEIQGTMNTEAFF.

The chain is built from TRBV4-2 and TRBJ2-7; 7 nucleotides align to TRBD2. CDR1 LGHNA and CDR2 YNFKEQ come from the germline V gene. The V segment lost 1 base and the J segment 1 base; nucleotides outside the gene matches: 7. The CDR3 runs 16 residues. The CDR3: CASSQVEREGSYEQYF. The DNA for the CDR3 is TGTGCCAGCAGCCAAGTGGAGCGGGAAGGTTCCTACGAGCAGTACTTC.

The rearrangement uses TRBV5-6 and TRBJ2-7; 8 nucleotides match TRBD2. The CDR3 length is 15 residues. J was trimmed by 2 bases and V by 2 bases; bases with no gene match: 6. Germline V gene sequence: CDR1 SGHDT, CDR2 YYEEEE. The CDR3 is CASSLIRGGPYEQYF. CDR3 DNA: TGTGCCAGCAGCTTAATACGGGGGGGGCCCTACGAGCAGTACTTC.

The chain is built from TRBV11-3 and TRBJ2-1; 10 bases are shared with TRBD2. Germline V gene lookup returns CDR1 SGHNT and CDR2 YENEEA. Trimming cost V 0 bases and J 8 bases; bases outside gene matches: 7. The CDR3 consists of 16 residues. The chain's CDR3 is CASSLEASGGLDEQFF. The CDR3, as DNA: TGTGCCAGCAGCTTAGAGGCTAGCGGGGGCCTGGATGAGCAGTTCTTC.

This chain links TRBV4-3 with TRBJ2-7; TRBD2 aligns across 11 bases. CDR1 and CDR2 (germline): LGHNA, YSLEER. The CDR3 is 16 amino acids. V shed 3 bases and J 3 bases; nucleotides not matched to a gene: 7. The CDR3 DNA is TGCGCCAGCAGCCAGGATCCACTAGCGGGAGACTACGAGCAGTACTTC. Residues: CASSQDPLAGDYEQYF.

This sequence joins TRBV4-3 and TRBJ1-4; 8 positions match TRBD1. The CDR3 has 18 amino acids. Germline loops: CDR1 LGHNA, CDR2 YSLEER. Trimming took 0 bases from V and 1 from J; bases not matched to a gene: 7. The CDR3 region has the DNA TGCGCCAGCAGCCAAGAAGACAGGGGATGGGAAACTAATGAAAAACTGTTTTTT. It is translated as CASSQEDRGWETNEKLFF.